The 19 T cell receptor beta chains below were found in one sample sequenced in a study of T-cell reconstitution after alpha-beta-depleted transplantation in children. A library of TCRbeta sequences, prepared with unique molecular identifiers, was generated. TCRdb independently ran MiXCR on the PCR reads; one entry per CDR3 protein. The profile shows about 200,000 distinct CDR3 sequences, roughly 7.1% of them singletons. This material consisted of PBMCs, taken before TCRalphabeta/CD19-depleted stem cell transplant. These receptors were taken from a boy under 10 years old with acute lymphoblastic leukemia, due to receive a stem cell transplant.

A few counts support this clonotype. The chain couples TRBV21-1 to TRBJ1-2; TRBD1, as called in the table, went unchecked against the DNA. TRBV21-1 constitutes a pseudogene. This CDR3 comprises 18 residues. The CDR3, as DNA: TGTGCCAGCAGCAAGGCCCCGGGCTCATTACAGGGCGACTATGGCTACACCTTC. Its translation is CASSKAPGSLQGDYGYTF.

Only a few counts were recorded for this clonotype. V usage is TRBV30 and J usage is TRBJ2-7; 7 nucleotides match TRBD2. The CDR3 covers 13 residues. Germline V gene data show CDR1 as GTSNPN and CDR2 as SVGIG (reference sequence). V trimming: 5 bases; J trimming: 3 bases; junction bases outside the gene matches: 7. The CDR3 bases are TGTGCCTGGTCCGTTGGGGGGGGCTACGAGCAGTACTTC. As protein: CAWSVGGGYEQYF.

This clonotype was picked up a small number of times. The chain carries TRBV7-9 and TRBJ2-1, with TRBD2 matching 14 bases. CDR1 is SEHNR, CDR2 FQNEAQ, per germline (reference sequence). The CDR3 runs 16 residues. The J segment lost 7 bases and the V segment lost 6 bases, leaving 8 bases of the junction unmatched. In DNA form, the CDR3 reads TGTGCCAGCAGGGGACCGGGACTAGCGGGGGTAAATGAGCAGTTCTTC. Translated: CASRGPGLAGVNEQFF. Using reference TRBV7-9 and TRBJ2-1 for the parts outside the CDR3, the full variable domain is DTGVSQNPRHKITKRGQNVTFRCDPISEHNRLYWYRQTLGQGPEFLTYFQNEAQLEKSRLLSDRFSAERPKGSFSTLEIQRTEQGDSAMYLCASRGPGLAGVNEQFFGPGTRLTVL.

The chain is built from TRBV20-1 and TRBJ2-4; TRBD1 aligns across 10 bases. Germline trimming cut 6 bases from V and 1 base from J; bases unmatched to any gene: 6. The CDR3 is 15 amino acids. Germline lookup yields CDR1 DFQATT and CDR2 SNEGSKA (reference sequence). The CDR3 reads CSAGTGVTAKNIQYF. CDR3 DNA: TGCAGTGCCGGGACAGGGGTTACCGCCAAAAACATTCAGTACTTC.

This clonotype was recorded at least ten times. The genes are TRBV20-1 and TRBJ1-2; D gene ambiguous. Germline-derived CDR1 and CDR2 are DFQATT and SNEGSKA (reference sequence). Trimming pared 1 base from V and 5 bases from J, leaving 2 bases between. CDR3 size: 10 residues. The DNA for the CDR3 is TGCAGTGCTAGAGTATATGGCTACACCTTC. This sequence encodes CSARVYGYTF.

This rearrangement joins TRBV24-1 to TRBJ1-2; D call uncertain. The germline gives CDR1 KGHDR, CDR2 SFDVKD. The CDR3 consists of 13 residues. V lost 7 bases, J lost 8 bases, and 16 bases lay in between. CDR3 region: CATRFGRSCGYTF. The CDR3 DNA follows: TGTGCCACCAGATTCGGACGGTCCTGCGGCTACACCTTC.

The CDR3 sequence: CASTITAGNQPQHF. CDR3 nucleotides: TGTGCCAGCACCATAACCGCAGGGAATCAGCCCCAGCATTTT. V and J are TRBV6-1 and TRBJ1-5, with D possibly being TRBD1 (5 bases). Between the trimmed V and J ends, which lost 7 bases and 4 bases, there was a span of 14 bases. The CDR3 is 14 amino acids. Per germline, CDR1 MNHNS and CDR2 SASEGT.

This clonotype was observed at least ten times. CDR3: CASGRADFTDTQYF. The CDR3 nucleotides are TGTGCCAGTGGTCGTGCGGATTTCACAGATACGCAGTATTTT. This rearrangement joins TRBV28 to TRBJ2-3; no reliable D call. CDR1 and CDR2 (germline): MDHEN, SYDVKM. The CDR3 has 14 residues. The V gene lost 9 bases and the J gene lost 2 bases, with 15 bases spanning the gap.

The CDR3 DNA sequence: TGTGCCAGCAGCCCCGGGCCTTCAGGCGGGGAGCTGTTTTTT. It specifies CASSPGPSGGELFF. V and J are TRBV4-2 and TRBJ2-2; D is unresolved. Germline assignment: CDR1 LGHNA and CDR2 YNFKEQ. This CDR3 region has 14 residues. V gave up 4 bases and J gave up 7 bases, with 13 bases separating them.

This clonotype has a count of ten or more. The chain combines TRBV11-1 with TRBJ2-1; TRBD1 agrees at 9 bases. V gave up 5 bases and J gave up 2 bases; unmatched junction bases: 7. The CDR3 has 16 amino acids. Germline V gives CDR1 SGHAT, CDR2 FQDESV (reference sequence). The CDR3 loop reads CASSPTGTGTYNEQFF. The CDR3 DNA follows: TGTGCCAGCAGCCCCACCGGGACAGGGACCTACAATGAGCAGTTCTTC.

The CDR3 DNA is TGCAGTGCTGGCCTGAGGGCGGACTACGAGCAGTACTTC. Translating it yields CSAGLRADYEQYF. The genes are TRBV20-1 and TRBJ2-7; D is possibly TRBD2 (5 bases). From germline, CDR1 is DFQATT and CDR2 SNEGSKA (reference sequence). The CDR3 has 13 amino acids. V shed 5 bases and J shed 3 bases, with 14 bases lying between them.

The genes are TRBV5-6 and TRBJ1-3; D gene ambiguous. CDR1 is SGHDT and CDR2 is YYEEEE in the germline V gene. CDR3 size: 16 residues. Deletions cut 1 base from V and 0 bases from J, with 11 bases between. The CDR3 sequence: CASSLPQSFSGNTIYF. In DNA form, the CDR3 reads TGTGCCAGCAGCTTGCCCCAAAGCTTCTCTGGAAACACCATATATTTT.

The sample holds a few counts of this clonotype. This chain uses TRBV4-3 with TRBJ1-3; perhaps TRBD1 as D (5 bases). CDR3 length equals 16 residues. Trimming took 0 bases from V and 0 from J, leaving 9 bases between them. CDR1 and CDR2 (germline): LGHNA, YSLEER. The CDR3 nucleotides are TGCGCCAGCAGCCAAGATCGACAGCTCTCTGGAAACACCATATATTTT. It encodes CASSQDRQLSGNTIYF.

This clonotype was seen ten or more times. This chain links TRBV7-9 with TRBJ1-1, with 10 bases matching TRBD1. Germline V gene lookup returns CDR1 SEHNR and CDR2 FQNEAQ (reference sequence). The CDR3 consists of 14 residues. The V and J ends lost 5 bases and 10 bases, in that order; junction bases with no gene match: 10. The CDR3 sequence is CASSPRPGTGAAFF. The CDR3, as DNA: TGTGCCAGCAGCCCCAGACCCGGGACAGGGGCAGCTTTCTTT.

This clonotype came up many times. CDR3 sequence (DNA): TGTGCCAGCAGTCCCGATTTTGGGGAGCTGTTTTTT. This gives the protein CASSPDFGELFF. The chain employs TRBV27 and TRBJ2-2; D call uncertain. The ends were cut back, 5 bases at V and 8 bases at J, with 9 bases in the middle. The CDR3 totals 12 residues. Germline V gene sequence: CDR1 MNHEY, CDR2 SMNVEV (reference sequence).

This clonotype occurred many times. J is TRBJ2-7 and V is TRBV12-3 or TRBV12-4, with D perhaps matching TRBD1 or TRBD2 (5 bases each). The CDR3 totals 14 residues. V was clipped by 3 bases and J by 2 bases, with 11 bases between them. This chain's CDR3 is CASSFNGATYEQYF. As DNA, the CDR3 is TGTGCCAGCAGTTTTAACGGGGCCACCTACGAGCAGTACTTC.

This clonotype has a count of ten or more. The chain couples TRBV20-1 to TRBJ1-4; 7 bases map to TRBD1. The CDR3 is 13 residues long. Germline assignment: CDR1 DFQATT and CDR2 SNEGSKA (reference sequence). V lost 6 bases, J lost 3 bases, and 4 bases stayed unmatched. CDR3 in amino acids: CSAPGQANEKLFF. The CDR3 nucleotides read TGCAGTGCCCCCGGACAGGCTAATGAAAAACTGTTTTTT.

This clonotype was recorded at least ten times. The rearrangement uses TRBV20-1 and TRBJ2-1; no clear D. CDR1 is DFQATT and CDR2 is SNEGSKA in the germline V gene (reference sequence). The CDR3 covers 13 residues. V lost 1 base and J lost 5, with 9 bases in between. The CDR3 here is CSARGSHNNEQFF. The CDR3 DNA sequence: TGCAGTGCTAGAGGTTCCCATAACAATGAGCAGTTCTTC.

This clonotype was seen many times. The chain has TRBV24-1 and TRBJ2-7; D gene unclear. Germline V lookup: CDR1 KGHDR, CDR2 SFDVKD. The CDR3 is made up of 13 amino acids. Trimming stripped 1 base from V and 4 bases from J, with 7 bases between. The CDR3 reads CATSDFFGYEQYF. The CDR3 DNA reads TGTGCCACCAGTGATTTCTTTGGGTACGAGCAGTACTTC.